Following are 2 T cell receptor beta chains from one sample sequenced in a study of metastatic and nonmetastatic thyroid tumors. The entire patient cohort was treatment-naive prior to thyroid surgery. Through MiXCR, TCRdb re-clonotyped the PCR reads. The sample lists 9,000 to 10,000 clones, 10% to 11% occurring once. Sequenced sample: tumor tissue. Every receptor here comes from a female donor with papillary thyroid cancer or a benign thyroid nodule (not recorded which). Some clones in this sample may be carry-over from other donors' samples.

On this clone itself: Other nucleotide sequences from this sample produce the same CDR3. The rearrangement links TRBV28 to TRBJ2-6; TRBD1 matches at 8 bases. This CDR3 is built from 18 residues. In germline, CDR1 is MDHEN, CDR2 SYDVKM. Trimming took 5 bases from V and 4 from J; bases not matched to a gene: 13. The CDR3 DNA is TGTGCCAGCAGTAACTACGGACAGGGACCCACCGGGGCCAACGTCCTGACTTTC. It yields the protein CASSNYGQGPTGANVLTF.

CDR3: CASSYSGLRRDTQYF. The DNA for the CDR3 is TGCGCCAGCAGCTACTCGGGACTACGACGAGATACGCAGTATTTT. This chain uses TRBV5-1 with TRBJ2-3; TRBD2 agrees at 7 bases. This CDR3 contains 15 residues. V lost 3 bases and J lost 5; bases outside the gene matches: 9. Germline loops: CDR1 SGHRS, CDR2 YFSETQ.